Listed below are T cell receptor beta chains from one sample, sequenced in a study of blood T cell repertoires in COVID-19. Method: immunoSEQ multiplex PCR; TCRdb's copy keeps in-frame clones and lacks some. The sample has 280,000 or so clones, roughly 91% seen once. Input material: PBMCs or T cells enriched from blood (not recorded which). These receptors were collected from a woman aged 45-59 years who had been exposed to COVID-19. CDR3s include the opening cysteine and the closing phenylalanine or tryptophan.

TRBV2	TRBJ2-2	CASSSTGGASTGELFF
TRBV27	TRBJ1-5	CASSLGGYSNQPQHF
TRBV5-1	TRBJ2-6	CASSLGRAGANVLTF
TRBV27	TRBJ2-7	CASSLRTLNYEQYF
TRBV18	TRBJ2-2	CASSPVNGGGELFF
TRBV19	TRBJ1-2	CASSMGQYYGYTF
TRBV6-5	TRBJ2-1	CASRRLAGARNEQFF
TRBV27	TRBJ1-2	CASSFTGTNYGYTF
TRBV28	TRBJ1-3	CASSSPDRVNTIYF
TRBV5-1	TRBJ2-5	CASSPSPTGQETQYF
TRBV25-1	TRBJ1-1	CASRLHEGTEAFF
TRBV5-1	TRBJ2-5	CASSLEGLTGETQYF
TRBV6-1	TRBJ1-5	CASSESTVRQPQHF
TRBV28	TRBJ2-5	CASTRRGGTETQYF
TRBV3-1/TRBV3-2	TRBJ1-1	CASSQPVTGVNTEAFF
TRBV28	TRBJ1-2	CASSSRSDRGIGYTF
TRBV10-3	TRBJ1-4	CAISESGQGRTNEKLFF
TRBV7-2	TRBJ1-1	CASSSGQVNTEAFF
TRBV5-1	TRBJ2-5	CASSVTGTSQETQYF
TRBV4-2	TRBJ2-1	CASSQPSPGTSGDKNYNEQFF
TRBV10-3	TRBJ1-5	CAISVDRAGQPQHF
TRBV28	TRBJ1-2	CASTTLGWDRGPAGYGYTF
TRBV5-1	TRBJ1-2	CASREEGSYGYTF
TRBV29-1	TRBJ2-7	CSVEDKAGARAYEQYF
TRBV9	TRBJ2-7	CASSADRTAYEQYF
TRBV7-9	TRBJ1-1	CASSLLTGLSNTEAFF
TRBV5-4	TRBJ2-5	CASRPGRGGNQETQYF
TRBV6-5	TRBJ2-1	CASRTGTGAYNEQFF